This T cell receptor beta chain was sequenced during a study of T-cell memory formation after mild COVID-19. V lost 4 bases to trimming and J lost 2 bases, with 7 bases between them. CDR1 SGHTA and CDR2 FQGTGA come from the germline V gene. There are 13 residues in the CDR3. TCRdb redid the calling of the 5' RACE reads with MiXCR, one entry per CDR3 protein. Of about 270,000 distinct CDR3 sequences in the sample, 18% were seen once. The TCR comes from a man aged 18 to 30 who had mild COVID-19 (a few samples of this study predate the infection). Cell type and time point are not known. The chain is built from TRBV7-3 and TRBJ2-3; D gene uncertain. Specimen: PBMCs or a T cell subset sorted from them (not recorded which). This chain's CDR3 is CASSSRNTDTQYF. The DNA of the CDR3 is TGTGCCAGCAGCTCCCGCAACACAGATACGCAGTATTTT.